This TCR beta chain was sequenced during a study of T cell responses to AZD1222 COVID-19 vaccine. In regard to this clone: Its antigen is unidentified.

Study outcomes and limitations: The donor group comprised mostly white British people and more females; the analysis possibly underestimated clonal diversity. No day 14 peak samples; only post-peak repertoires were characterized. Only five to seven AZD1222 recipients tested seropositive at baseline.

Some clones are missing from TCRdb's copy, which holds only in-frame ones; the method was immunoSEQ multiplex PCR. The sample lists 150,000 or so clones, 70% to 90% seen once, with about 5.5% in the top ten. The CDR3 spans 16 residues. V dropped 10 bases and J dropped 2 bases, with 20 bases sitting between them. Germline values: CDR1 LNHDA, CDR2 SQIVND (reference sequence). The J gene is TRBJ2-2, the V gene TRBV19; a possible D gene is TRBD1 (6 bases). Sample: peripheral blood, taken on day 0 of MenACWY control vaccination. This sequence originates from an adult in good health. CDR3 DNA: TGTGCCACCGAGCGAACAGGGTCTGTTAACACCGGGGAGCTGTTTTTT. Its translation is CATERTGSVNTGELFF. Full variable domain (rest looked up from reference TRBV19 and TRBJ2-2): DGGITQSPKYLFRKEGQNVTLSCEQNLNHDAMYWYRQDPGQGLRLIYYSQIVNDFQKGDIAEGYSVSREKKESFPLTVTSAQKNPTAFYLCATERTGSVNTGELFFGEGSRLTVL.